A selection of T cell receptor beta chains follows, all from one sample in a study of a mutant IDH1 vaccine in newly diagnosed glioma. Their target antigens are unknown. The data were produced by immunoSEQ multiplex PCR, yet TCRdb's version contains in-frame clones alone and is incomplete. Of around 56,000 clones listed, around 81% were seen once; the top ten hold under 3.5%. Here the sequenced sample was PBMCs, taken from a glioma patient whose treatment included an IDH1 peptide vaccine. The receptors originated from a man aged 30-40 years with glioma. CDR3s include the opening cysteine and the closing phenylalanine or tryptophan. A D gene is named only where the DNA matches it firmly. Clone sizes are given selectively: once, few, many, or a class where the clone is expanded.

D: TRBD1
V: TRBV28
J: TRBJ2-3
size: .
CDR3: CASTWTGSTDTQYF
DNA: TGTGCCAGCACCTGGACAGGGAGCACAGATACGCAGTATTTT

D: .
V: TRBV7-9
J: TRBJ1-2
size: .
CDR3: CASSLGGAAYGYTF
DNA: TGTGCCAGCAGCTTAGGAGGGGCGGCCTATGGCTACACCTTC

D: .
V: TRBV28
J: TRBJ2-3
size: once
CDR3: CASSLGVSTDTQYF
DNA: TGTGCCAGCAGTTTAGGGGTGAGCACAGATACGCAGTATTTT

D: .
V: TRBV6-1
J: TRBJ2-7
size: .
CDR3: CASMGGKNEQYF
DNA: TGTGCCAGCATGGGAGGAAAGAACGAGCAGTACTTC

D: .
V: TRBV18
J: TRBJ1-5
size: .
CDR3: CASSPRQSNQPQHF
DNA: TGTGCCAGCTCACCACGACAGAGCAATCAGCCCCAGCATTTT

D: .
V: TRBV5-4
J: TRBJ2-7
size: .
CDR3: CASSSRQKTYEQYF
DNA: TGTGCCAGCAGCTCCCGACAGAAAACCTACGAGCAGTACTTC

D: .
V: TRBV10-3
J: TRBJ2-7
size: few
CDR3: CAISERVEQYF
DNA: TGTGCCATCAGTGAGCGGGTCGAGCAGTACTTC

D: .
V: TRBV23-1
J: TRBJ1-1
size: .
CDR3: CASSPRQRKLGTEAFF
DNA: TGCGCCAGCAGTCCCAGGCAGAGAAAGTTGGGCACTGAAGCTTTCTTT

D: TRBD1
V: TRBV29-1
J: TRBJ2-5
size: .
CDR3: CSVTTGGAQTQYF
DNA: TGCAGCGTGACGACAGGGGGCGCACAGACCCAGTACTTC

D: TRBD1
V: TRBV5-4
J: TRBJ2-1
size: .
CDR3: CASSLAGTGNNEQFF
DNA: TGTGCCAGCAGCTTGGCCGGGACAGGGAACAATGAGCAGTTCTTC

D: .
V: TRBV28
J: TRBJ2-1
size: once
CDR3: CASSSGAEQFF
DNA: TGTGCCAGCAGCTCAGGGGCTGAGCAGTTCTTC

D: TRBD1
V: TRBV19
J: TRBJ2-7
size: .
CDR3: CASSTWTGDNYEQYF
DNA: TGTGCCAGTAGTACCTGGACAGGGGACAACTACGAGCAGTACTTC

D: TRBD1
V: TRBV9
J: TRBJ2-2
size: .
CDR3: CASSVGQGITGELFF
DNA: TGTGCCAGCAGCGTAGGACAGGGAATTACCGGGGAGCTGTTTTTT

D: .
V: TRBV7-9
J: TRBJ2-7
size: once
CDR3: CASSTKSGTRFYEQYF
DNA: TGTGCCAGCAGCACAAAGTCAGGGACCCGTTTCTACGAGCAGTACTTC

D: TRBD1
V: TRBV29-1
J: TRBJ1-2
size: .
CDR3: CSVEFTAEGAGYTF
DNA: TGCAGCGTTGAATTTACCGCGGAGGGGGCGGGCTACACCTTC

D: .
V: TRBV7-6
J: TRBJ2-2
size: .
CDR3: CASSPVGANTGELFF
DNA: TGTGCCAGCAGCCCGGTCGGAGCGAACACCGGGGAGCTGTTTTTT

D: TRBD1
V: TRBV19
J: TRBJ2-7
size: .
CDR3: CASSTRTGDPKSYPYEQYF
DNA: TGTGCCAGTAGTACCCGGACAGGGGATCCAAAATCATATCCCTACGAGCAGTACTTC

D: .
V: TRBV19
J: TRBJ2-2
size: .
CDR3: CASRTPKGGVTGELFF
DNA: TGTGCCAGTAGGACACCCAAGGGGGGAGTCACCGGGGAGCTGTTTTTT

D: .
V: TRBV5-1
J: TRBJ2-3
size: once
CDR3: CASSLVGGQGDTQYF
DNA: TGCGCCAGCAGCTTGGTCGGGGGCCAGGGAGATACGCAGTATTTT

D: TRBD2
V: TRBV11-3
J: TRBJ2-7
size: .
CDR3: CASSLGAGGQSSYEQYF
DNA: TGTGCCAGCAGCTTAGGCGCGGGAGGCCAGAGCTCCTACGAGCAGTACTTC

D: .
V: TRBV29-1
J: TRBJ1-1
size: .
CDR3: CSAGDTNTEAFF
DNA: TGCAGCGCCGGGGACACTAACACTGAAGCTTTCTTT

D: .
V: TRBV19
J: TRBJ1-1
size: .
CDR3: CASSLRVLNTEAFF
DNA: TGTGCCAGTAGTCTCCGCGTTTTGAACACTGAAGCTTTCTTT

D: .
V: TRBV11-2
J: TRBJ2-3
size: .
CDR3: CASSLVRGVDTQYF
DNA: TGTGCCAGCAGCTTAGTTAGAGGTGTGGATACGCAGTATTTT

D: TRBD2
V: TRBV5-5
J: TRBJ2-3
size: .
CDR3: CASSLEVAGGYTDTQYF
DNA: TGTGCCAGCAGCTTGGAAGTAGCGGGGGGATACACAGATACGCAGTATTTT

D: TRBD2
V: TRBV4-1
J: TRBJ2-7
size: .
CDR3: CASSQPTSGLYEQYF
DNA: TGCGCCAGCAGCCAGCCAACTAGCGGCCTCTACGAGCAGTACTTC

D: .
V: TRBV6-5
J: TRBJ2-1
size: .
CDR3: CASSYSLQGINEQFF
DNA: TGTGCCAGCAGTTACTCGCTACAGGGCATCAATGAGCAGTTCTTC

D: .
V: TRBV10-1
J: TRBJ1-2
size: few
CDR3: CASSGGDGYTF
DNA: TGCGCCAGCAGTGGAGGAGATGGCTACACCTTC

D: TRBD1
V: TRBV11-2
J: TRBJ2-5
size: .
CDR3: CASSYRDRAGETQYF
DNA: TGTGCCAGCAGCTACCGGGACAGGGCGGGAGAGACCCAGTACTTC

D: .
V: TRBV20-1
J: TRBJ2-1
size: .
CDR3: CSARLENEQFF
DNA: TGCAGTGCTAGACTGGAAAATGAGCAGTTCTTC

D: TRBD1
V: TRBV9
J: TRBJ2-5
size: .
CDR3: CASSPDDRVQETQYF
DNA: TGTGCCAGCAGCCCCGACGACAGGGTTCAAGAGACCCAGTACTTC

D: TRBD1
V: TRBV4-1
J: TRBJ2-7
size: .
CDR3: CASSPGTETYEQYF
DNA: TGCGCCAGCAGCCCCGGGACAGAAACCTACGAGCAGTACTTC

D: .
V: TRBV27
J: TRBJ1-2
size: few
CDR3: CASGGGLVGGYTF
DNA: TGTGCCAGCGGGGGGGGTCTAGTGGGTGGCTACACCTTC

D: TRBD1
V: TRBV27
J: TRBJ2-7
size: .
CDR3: CASRVTGGPSYEQYF
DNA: TGTGCCAGCAGGGTAACAGGGGGACCCTCCTACGAGCAGTACTTC

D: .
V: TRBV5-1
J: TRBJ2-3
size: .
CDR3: CASSPEGGGMGDTQYF
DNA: TGCGCCAGCAGCCCCGAAGGGGGGGGGATGGGAGATACGCAGTATTTT

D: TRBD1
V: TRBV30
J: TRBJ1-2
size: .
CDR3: CAWRGTADLRYGYTF
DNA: TGTGCCTGGAGAGGGACAGCGGACCTTCGCTATGGCTACACCTTC

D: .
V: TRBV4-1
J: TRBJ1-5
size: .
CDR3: CASSQEAVRGPYSNQPQHF
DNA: TGCGCCAGCAGCCAAGAGGCGGTCCGCGGGCCTTATAGCAATCAGCCCCAGCATTTT

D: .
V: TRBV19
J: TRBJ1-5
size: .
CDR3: CASSITGKYQPQHF
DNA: TGTGCCAGTAGTATAACAGGAAAATATCAGCCCCAGCATTTT

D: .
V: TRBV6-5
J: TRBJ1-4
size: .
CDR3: CASSFSYTTPFEKLFF
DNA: TGTGCCAGCAGTTTCTCATACACCACCCCTTTTGAAAAACTGTTTTTT

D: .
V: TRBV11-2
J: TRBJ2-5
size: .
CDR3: CASSLRAAETQYF
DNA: TGTGCCAGCAGCTTAAGAGCGGCGGAGACCCAGTACTTC

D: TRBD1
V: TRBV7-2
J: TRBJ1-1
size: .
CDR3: CASSFLAGGQGATEAFF
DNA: TGTGCCAGCAGCTTCCTTGCTGGCGGACAGGGGGCTACTGAAGCTTTCTTT

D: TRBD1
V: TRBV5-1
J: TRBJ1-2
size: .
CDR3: CASSLTGGVDYGYTF
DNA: TGCGCCAGCAGCTTGACAGGGGGCGTCGACTATGGCTACACCTTC

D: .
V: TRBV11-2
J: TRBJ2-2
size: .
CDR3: CASSHNSGELFF
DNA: TGTGCCAGCAGCCACAACAGCGGGGAGCTGTTTTTT

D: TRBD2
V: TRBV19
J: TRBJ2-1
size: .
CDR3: CASSFVSGTSGYNEQFF
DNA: TGTGCCAGTAGTTTCGTGTCCGGGACTAGCGGTTACAATGAGCAGTTCTTC

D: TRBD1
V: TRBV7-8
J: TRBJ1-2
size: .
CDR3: CASSYAGTGGGGYTF
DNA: TGTGCCAGCAGCTACGCCGGGACAGGGGGCGGCGGCTACACCTTC

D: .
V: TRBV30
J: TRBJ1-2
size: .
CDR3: CAWIPRRVGGYTF
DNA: TGTGCCTGGATACCCCGGAGGGTCGGGGGCTACACCTTC